This entry lists 32 T cell receptor beta chains sequenced from one sample in a study of blood T cells in healthy people across ages. Alongside a J-beta primer mix, a sample-barcoded 5' primer served in a second PCR lasting roughly 6 to 11 cycles. TCRdb re-called the 5' RACE reads with MiXCR, one entry per CDR3 protein. Found here are roughly 1,700,000 distinct CDR3 sequences, roughly 28% of them singletons; the top ten hold around 7.7%. The sample was blood. Receptors originate from a woman in her 30s in good health.

This clonotype was seen only a few times. The chain couples TRBV4-1 to TRBJ1-4; D gene unclear. The CDR3 has 16 amino acids. The V gene's germline CDR1 is MGHRA and CDR2 YSYEKL. Trimming left V 0 bases short and J 0 bases short, with 8 bases between. Here the CDR3 DNA reads TGCGCCAGCAGCCAAGATAAGGACTCAACTAATGAAAAACTGTTTTTT. It codes for CASSQDKDSTNEKLFF.

This clonotype was counted many times. V usage is TRBV28 and J usage is TRBJ2-7, with 12 nucleotides matching TRBD2. The CDR3 consists of 16 residues. The ends lost 5 bases at V and 0 bases at J; junction bases unmatched: 5. Germline-derived CDR1 and CDR2 are MDHEN and SYDVKM. CDR3: CASSPGGLAGSYEQYF. As DNA, the CDR3 is TGTGCCAGCAGTCCCGGGGGACTAGCGGGCTCCTACGAGCAGTACTTC.

In its sample, this clonotype was seen a few times. This chain uses TRBV10-3 with TRBJ2-3, with D possibly TRBD2 on 5 matching bases. Germline V gene data show CDR1 as ENHRY and CDR2 as SYGVKD. The CDR3 loop spans 15 amino acids. Trimming left V 6 bases short and J 0 bases short, with 13 bases between. Written as DNA, the CDR3 is TGTGCCATCAGCGGAGGATCAGCAAGCACAGATACGCAGTATTTT. Protein: CAISGGSASTDTQYF.

This clonotype occurred a few times. The genes are TRBV20-1 and TRBJ2-7, with 7 bases that match TRBD1. This CDR3 contains 15 residues. Trimming took 0 bases from V and 0 from J; bases not matched to a gene: 5. Germline V gives CDR1 DFQATT, CDR2 SNEGSKA (reference sequence). In DNA form, the CDR3 reads TGCAGTGCTAGAGACGCGACAGGGAGCTCCTACGAGCAGTACTTC. Its protein product is CSARDATGSSYEQYF.

The rearrangement uses TRBV7-9 and TRBJ2-1, with D perhaps matching TRBD1 (5 bases). CDR3 length equals 13 residues. Trimming stripped 11 bases from V and 7 bases from J, with 18 bases between. The V gene's germline CDR1 is SEHNR and CDR2 FQNEAQ (reference sequence). CDR3 DNA: TGTGCCGCCGAAGGGCAGGGTGGAAATGAGCAGTTCTTC. This sequence encodes CAAEGQGGNEQFF.

This clonotype was counted between two and nine times. The V and J genes are TRBV20-1 and TRBJ2-1, with unresolved D. V was shortened by 2 bases and J by 7 bases, with 15 bases between the two germline ends. CDR1 is DFQATT, CDR2 SNEGSKA, per germline (reference sequence). The CDR3 contains 14 residues. In DNA, the CDR3 is TGCAGTGCTAGATCTCCCCTCGGCGGAAATGAGCAGTTCTTC. The encoded protein is CSARSPLGGNEQFF.

The V and J genes are TRBV5-5 and TRBJ2-1; TRBD2 aligns across 16 bases. The CDR3 spans 19 residues. Trimming took 0 bases from V and 4 from J; bases not matched to a gene: 7. CDR1 is SGHKS and CDR2 is YYEKEE in the germline V gene (reference sequence). The CDR3 sequence is CASSLDGTSGRGLYNEQFF. Written as DNA, the CDR3 is TGTGCCAGCAGCTTGGACGGGACTAGCGGGAGGGGACTTTACAATGAGCAGTTCTTC. The full variable domain, its missing parts supplied by reference TRBV5-5 and TRBJ2-1, is DAGVTQSPTHLIKTRGQQVTLRCSPISGHKSVSWYQQVLGQGPQFIFQYYEKEERGRGNFPDRFSARQFPNYSSELNVNALLLGDSALYLCASSLDGTSGRGLYNEQFFGPGTRLTVL.

This clonotype was seen many times. The gene calls are TRBV28 and TRBJ2-4; 10 positions agree with TRBD2. This CDR3 contains 20 residues. Trimming cost V 8 bases and J 0 bases; bases outside gene matches: 19. The germline V gene encodes CDR1 MDHEN and CDR2 SYDVKM. The CDR3 sequence is CASSYLAGVAGGLAKNIQYF. CDR3 in DNA: TGTGCCAGCTCGTATCTAGCGGGAGTAGCTGGCGGCCTAGCCAAAAACATTCAGTACTTC.

Of note for this clonotype: The junction does not match germline at one end; this may be a read error. The chain couples TRBV3-1 to TRBJ2-7; D is unclear. CDR1 LGHDT and CDR2 YNNKEL come from the germline V gene (reference sequence). CDR3 length: 11 amino acids. CDR3: CTSSQRNEQYF. The CDR3, as DNA: TGTACCAGCAGCCAGAGAAACGAGCAGTACTTC.

V gene TRBV5-1 combines with J gene TRBJ1-1, with D perhaps matching TRBD1 (5 bases). This CDR3 is 16 amino acids long. V was trimmed by 4 bases and J by 4 bases, leaving 20 bases between them. Germline values: CDR1 SGHRS, CDR2 YFSETQ. The CDR3 nucleotides read TGCGCCAGCAGCCCAGATTACCCGGGGCAGGGCACTGAAGCTTTCTTT. Its translation: CASSPDYPGQGTEAFF.

This chain uses TRBV5-1 with TRBJ2-2, with D perhaps matching TRBD1 (6 bases). Between the trimmed V and J ends, which lost 4 bases and 1 base, there was a span of 20 bases. The CDR3 is 18 amino acids. Germline V gives CDR1 SGHRS, CDR2 YFSETQ. The CDR3 spells CASSLGWTEGMNTGELFF. DNA of the CDR3: TGCGCCAGCAGCCTCGGGTGGACAGAAGGTATGAACACCGGGGAGCTGTTTTTT. The full variable domain, completed using reference TRBV5-1 and TRBJ2-2, is KAGVTQTPRYLIKTRGQQVTLSCSPISGHRSVSWYQQTPGQGLQFLFEYFSETQRNKGNFPGRFSGRQFSNSRSEMNVSTLELGDSALYLCASSLGWTEGMNTGELFFGEGSRLTVL.

The chain carries TRBV5-1 and TRBJ2-1, with TRBD2 identical over 8 bases. Trimming at V came to 3 bases and at J to 9 bases, leaving 11 bases not matched to a gene. The CDR3 extends over 15 amino acids. The V gene's germline CDR1 is SGHRS and CDR2 YFSETQ. The CDR3 sequence is CASSSQGSGKTEQFF. The CDR3 DNA sequence: TGCGCCAGCAGCTCCCAGGGTAGCGGGAAAACTGAGCAGTTCTTC.

Comment on this clonotype: A single base separates this from a much larger clone, so it may be a read error. The rearrangement joins TRBV4-3 to TRBJ2-1, with unresolved D. Germline V gene sequence: CDR1 LGHNA, CDR2 YSLEER. This CDR3 is 11 amino acids long. V was clipped by 1 base and J by 13 bases, with 8 bases between them. Written as DNA, the CDR3 is TGCGCCAGCAGCCAAGGGTTGCTTCAGTTCTTC. Translation: CASSQGLLQFF.

A few counts support this clonotype. V is TRBV2 and J is TRBJ2-6, with D possibly matching TRBD1 (5 bases). The CDR3 runs 15 residues. With 8 bases removed from V and 0 bases from J, the gap between germline ends came to 11 bases. The germline CDR1 and CDR2 sequences are SNHLY and FYNNEI. This chain's CDR3 is CASGADSSGANVLTF. CDR3 in DNA: TGTGCCAGCGGCGCAGACAGCTCTGGGGCCAACGTCCTGACTTTC.

This clonotype was detected ten times or more. V usage is TRBV5-4 and J usage is TRBJ2-3; D perhaps matches TRBD2 (5 bases). Trimming took off 3 bases at V and 5 bases at J, with 19 bases between the two ends. The CDR3 extends over 16 amino acids. Per the germline V gene, CDR1 is SGHNT and CDR2 is YYREEE (reference sequence). DNA for the CDR3: TGTGCCAGCAGCTCCCTCCGGGGTTCGGAGCTAGATACGCAGTATTTT. Protein: CASSSLRGSELDTQYF.

The rearrangement uses TRBV6-5 and TRBJ2-4; D gene unclear. The assigned J gene may be wrong: the sequence end matches TRBJ2-7 better. The CDR3 totals 15 residues. Germline V gene data show CDR1 as MNHEY and CDR2 as SVGAGI. For the CDR3, the DNA is TGTGCCAGCAGTTACTCATGGGGTCCTGGTTACGAGCAGTACTTC. It encodes CASSYSWGPGYEQYF.

This chain uses TRBV3-1 with TRBJ2-7; 7 nucleotides match TRBD1. Gene TRBJ2-5 matches the end of the DNA better, so the J call may be wrong. CDR3 length: 13 amino acids. Germline V gene data show CDR1 as LGHDT and CDR2 as YNNKEL (reference sequence). CDR3 nucleotide sequence: TGTGCCAGTAGTGCACTAGGGGGCGAGACCCAGTACTTC. Its protein is CASSALGGETQYF.

At least ten counts were recorded for this clonotype. The rearrangement uses TRBV7-6 and TRBJ2-1; TRBD1 or TRBD2 may be the D gene (5 bases each). Trimming removed 4 bases from V and 6 bases from J, with 19 bases in between. CDR1 and CDR2 (germline): SGHVS, FNYEAQ. The CDR3 sequence is 16 residues long. The DNA for the CDR3 is TGTGCCAGCAGCTCATCACCGACCGGGACCTCCAATGAGCAGTTCTTC. Its protein product is CASSSSPTGTSNEQFF. Drawing the rest from reference TRBV7-6 and TRBJ2-1, the complete variable domain is GAGVSQSPRYKVTKRGQDVALRCDPISGHVSLYWYRQALGQGPEFLTYFNYEAQQDKSGLPNDRFSAERPEGSISTLTIQRTEQRDSAMYRCASSSSPTGTSNEQFFGPGTRLTVL.

This chain links TRBV12-3 or TRBV12-4 with TRBJ2-3, with 8 bases identical to TRBD1. The trim removed 6 bases at V and 6 bases at J, leaving 8 bases unmatched. The CDR3 loop spans 14 amino acids. The CDR3 loop is CASRTDRGADTQYF. The CDR3 DNA reads as TGTGCCAGCAGAACCGACAGGGGCGCCGATACGCAGTATTTT.

This clonotype was picked up a small number of times. V and J are TRBV12-3 or TRBV12-4 and TRBJ2-1; perhaps TRBD1 as D (6 bases). The V gene lost 2 bases and the J gene lost 7 bases, with 12 bases spanning the gap. This CDR3 has 14 amino acids. CDR3 region: CASSLRLDRNEQFF. Written as DNA, the CDR3 is TGTGCCAGCAGTTTACGCCTCGACAGGAATGAGCAGTTCTTC.

As concerns this clonotype: At one end, the junction sequence differs from germline, possibly due to a read error. V gene TRBV29-1 combines with J gene TRBJ2-7; D perhaps matches TRBD2 (5 bases). Germline V lookup: CDR1 SQVTM, CDR2 ANQGSEA. The length of the CDR3 is 11 residues. The CDR3 is CSVSSSCEQYF. The CDR3 DNA is TGCAGCGTTTCTAGCTCCTGCGAGCAGTACTTC.

This clonotype was seen many times. This sequence joins TRBV11-2 and TRBJ1-2; 8 bases line up with TRBD1. V gave up 5 bases and J gave up 2 bases; unmatched junction bases: 7. This CDR3 has 15 amino acids. Germline CDR1 SGHAT, CDR2 FQNNGV. The CDR3 coding sequence is TGTGCCAGCAGCCCAGGGGGCCCTTACAACTATGGCTACACCTTC. Translation: CASSPGGPYNYGYTF.

This clonotype came up a few times. The gene calls are TRBV20-1 and TRBJ2-7; 8 bases match TRBD2. The germline gives CDR1 DFQATT, CDR2 SNEGSKA (reference sequence). V lost 1 base to trimming and J lost 5 bases; unmatched junction nucleotides: 4. The CDR3 totals 13 residues. CDR3 sequence (DNA): TGCAGTGCTAGAGGCAGCGGGAGCCACGAGCAGTACTTC. It specifies CSARGSGSHEQYF.

This clonotype showed up just once. The junction does not match germline at one end; this may be a read error. The J gene is TRBJ2-7, the V gene TRBV7-6; 11 positions agree with TRBD2. This CDR3 has 16 amino acids. Germline CDR1 SGHVS, CDR2 FNYEAQ. CDR3 protein: CAGSADTSGSFYEQYF. Here the CDR3 DNA reads TGTGCCGGCAGCGCCGATACTAGCGGGAGTTTCTACGAGCAGTACTTC.

In this sample, this clonotype turned up once. A read error may be the cause here, since a much bigger clone is one base away. The chain has TRBV20-1 and TRBJ2-4; TRBD1 matches 7 bases. Germline V lookup: CDR1 DFQATT, CDR2 SNEGSKA (reference sequence). CDR3 size: 14 residues. V trimming: 6 bases; J trimming: 5 bases; junction bases outside the gene matches: 10. The CDR3 here is CSATGQEGQNIQYF. The DNA of the CDR3 is TGCAGTGCGACCGGACAGGAAGGGCAAAACATTCAGTACTTC.

This clonotype was observed a handful of times. V gene TRBV24-1 combines with J gene TRBJ2-1; 9 positions agree with TRBD2. Germline assignment: CDR1 KGHDR and CDR2 SFDVKD. V lost 0 bases to trimming and J lost 3 bases; unmatched junction nucleotides: 11. CDR3 length equals 19 residues. CDR3 bases: TGTGCCACCAGTGATTTGGACGGGGCGCGGGGGGGCCACTACAATGAGCAGTTCTTC. This translates into CATSDLDGARGGHYNEQFF.

This clonotype turned up a few times. V is TRBV2 and J is TRBJ2-3, with 14 bases fitting TRBD2. CDR3 length: 14 residues. The germline V gene encodes CDR1 SNHLY and CDR2 FYNNEI. The V gene end was trimmed by 7 bases and the J gene end by 6 bases; junction bases not matched to a gene: 3. The CDR3 sequence is CASIRTSGRDTQYF. CDR3 bases: TGTGCCAGCATCAGGACTAGCGGGAGGGATACGCAGTATTTT. Complete variable domain (other parts from reference TRBV2 and TRBJ2-3): EPEVTQTPSHQVTQMGQEVILRCVPISNHLYFYWYRQILGQKVEFLVSFYNNEISEKSEIFDDQFSVERPDGSNFTLKIRSTKLEDSAMYFCASIRTSGRDTQYFGPGTRLTVL.

J is TRBJ1-5 and V is TRBV11-2; 9 nucleotides match TRBD1. This CDR3 contains 17 residues. The V and J ends lost 0 bases and 2 bases, in that order; junction bases with no gene match: 5. Germline CDR1 and CDR2: SGHAT and FQNNGV. This chain's CDR3 is CASSLEGQGVGNQPQHF. The CDR3 bases are TGTGCCAGCAGCTTAGAGGGACAGGGAGTGGGCAATCAGCCCCAGCATTTT.

This clonotype has a handful of counts. The J gene is TRBJ1-2, the V gene TRBV6-5, with D tentatively TRBD1 (6 bases). Per germline, CDR1 MNHEY and CDR2 SVGAGI. The CDR3 has 16 residues. The ends were cut back, 0 bases at V and 5 bases at J, with 16 bases in the middle. The CDR3 reads CASSYSLGGQGYGYTF. DNA of the CDR3: TGTGCCAGCAGTTACTCGCTCGGGGGCCAAGGGTATGGCTACACCTTC.

This chain connects TRBV11-2 to TRBJ2-7, with 9 bases identical to TRBD1. V shed 3 bases and J 2 bases; nucleotides not matched to a gene: 17. The germline gives CDR1 SGHAT, CDR2 FQNNGV. The CDR3 length is 19 residues. The DNA for the CDR3 is TGTGCCAGCAGCTTCCTACCGGGACAGGGCGTCAGAAAACCCTACGAGCAGTACTTC. Translating gives CASSFLPGQGVRKPYEQYF.

The chain carries TRBV6-6 and TRBJ2-1; TRBD1 agrees at 7 bases. The junction had 7 bases not matched to a gene; V was cut back by 5 bases and J by 3 bases. The germline CDR1 and CDR2 sequences are MNHNY and SVGAGI (reference sequence). This CDR3 is 15 amino acids long. Here the CDR3 DNA reads TGTGCCAGCAGTCCGGGACAGTACAACTACAATGAGCAGTTCTTC. This codes for CASSPGQYNYNEQFF.

The V gene is TRBV13, the J gene TRBJ2-7, with D perhaps matching TRBD1 (5 bases). Between the trimmed V and J ends, which lost 4 bases and 2 bases, there was a span of 15 bases. The CDR3 runs 15 residues. CDR1 and CDR2 (germline): PRHDT, FYEKMQ (reference sequence). The CDR3 protein is CASSSTDNPAYEQYF. CDR3 DNA sequence: TGTGCCAGCAGCTCCACGGACAATCCCGCCTACGAGCAGTACTTC.